This T cell receptor (beta chain) was profiled in a study of T cells in Graves' hyperthyroidism and ophthalmopathy. Study outcomes and limitations: Expanded thyroid clonotypes (above 0.001) were mostly also found in blood.

Amplification of TCR beta CDR3 regions used RNA as the template. RT-PCR in the first round (using the HTBI primer set) targeted the TCR CDR3. In TCRdb, the multiplex PCR reads were re-called with MiXCR into one record per CDR3 protein. The data hold almost 600,000 distinct CDR3 sequences, with around 45% observed a single time. Germline CDR1 reads LGHDT; CDR2 reads YNNKEL (reference sequence). The CDR3 is 15 residues long. J was trimmed by 1 base and V by 8 bases; bases with no gene match: 5. To note about this clonotype: Its antigen is unknown.

For Graves' hyperthyroidism to be stable, ophthalmopathy could not progress within 18 months. Patients aged 18 to 65 had newly diagnosed hyperthyroidism of under 2 months' duration. Patients were excluded because of uncontrolled infection, other autoimmune disease, pregnancy or lactation. The sequencing input was peripheral blood or thyroid tissue (not recorded which). The rearrangement joins TRBV3-1 to TRBJ2-6; TRBD2 matches at 7 bases. The TCR originated in a woman aged 18-29 years with Graves' hyperthyroidism. CDR3 sequence reads: CASHRGESGANVLTF. DNA for the CDR3: TGTGCCAGCCACCGGGGGGAATCTGGGGCCAACGTCCTGACTTTC.